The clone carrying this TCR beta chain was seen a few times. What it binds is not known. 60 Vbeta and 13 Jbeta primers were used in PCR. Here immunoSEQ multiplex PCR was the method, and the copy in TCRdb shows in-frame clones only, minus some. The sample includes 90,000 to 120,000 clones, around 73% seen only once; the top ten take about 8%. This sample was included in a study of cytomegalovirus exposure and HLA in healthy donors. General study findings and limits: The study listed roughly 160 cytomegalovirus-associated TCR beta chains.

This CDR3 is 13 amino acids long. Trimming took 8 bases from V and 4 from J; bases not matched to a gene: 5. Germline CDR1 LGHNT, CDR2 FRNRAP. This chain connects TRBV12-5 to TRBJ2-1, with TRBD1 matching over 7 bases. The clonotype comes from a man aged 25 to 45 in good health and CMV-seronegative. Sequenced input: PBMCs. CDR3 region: CASRQGVYNEQFF. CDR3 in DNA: TGTGCTAGTAGGCAGGGGGTTTACAATGAGCAGTTCTTC. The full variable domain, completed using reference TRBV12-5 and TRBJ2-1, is DARVTQTPRHKVTEMGQEVTMRCQPILGHNTVFWYRQTMMQGLELLAYFRNRAPLDDSGMPKDRFSAEMPDATLATLKIQPSEPRDSAVYFCASRQGVYNEQFFGPGTRLTVL.